One and the same sample provided the 19 T cell receptor beta chains below, sequenced in a study of OX40 agonist ivuxolimab in advanced cancers. The protocol was immunoSEQ multiplex PCR, while the TCRdb copy is restricted to in-frame clones and leaves out a portion. Of roughly 86,000 clones listed, 90% to 95% are singletons. The sample in question was CD4+ or CD8+ T cells sorted from blood, obtained in a trial of the OX40 agonist ivuxolimab. The source of these receptors is an adult with an advanced solid tumor such as melanoma, head and neck, liver or kidney cancer.

The chain uses TRBV5-4 and TRBJ1-1, with a possible D match to TRBD1 (6 bases). V lost 3 bases and J 1 base, leaving 13 bases between the germline ends. This CDR3 has 15 amino acids. From germline, CDR1 is SGHNT and CDR2 YYREEE (reference sequence). The CDR3 region is CASSSREQGNTEAFF. In nucleotides, the CDR3 is TGTGCCAGCAGCTCCCGGGAACAGGGGAACACTGAAGCTTTCTTT.

V gene TRBV7-2 combines with J gene TRBJ1-5; D is perhaps TRBD1 (6 bases). The CDR3 has 12 amino acids. In germline, CDR1 is SGHTA, CDR2 FQGNSA. The V end lost 6 bases, the J end lost 7 bases, and 10 bases lay between the germline ends. CDR3 residues: CASRLQGQPQHF. CDR3 coding DNA: TGTGCCAGCAGACTCCAGGGGCAGCCCCAGCATTTT.

This chain uses TRBV7-3 with TRBJ2-3; no reliable D call. CDR3 length: 13 amino acids. V was cut by 3 bases and J by 1 base, with 5 bases left in between. The V gene's germline CDR1 is SGHTA and CDR2 FQGTGA. The CDR3: CASSFPGTDTQYF. CDR3 coding DNA: TGTGCCAGCAGCTTCCCCGGCACAGATACGCAGTATTTT.

This chain links TRBV7-2 with TRBJ2-4; either TRBD1 or TRBD2 may fit D (5 bases each). Germline assignment: CDR1 SGHTA and CDR2 FQGNSA. V was shortened by 5 bases and J by 12 bases, with 14 bases between the two germline ends. This CDR3 is 12 amino acids long. Here the CDR3 reads CASSLASGTQYF. In DNA, the CDR3 is TGTGCCAGCAGCCTCGCCTCCGGGACTCAGTACTTC.

The V and J genes are TRBV9 and TRBJ2-5; TRBD1 aligns across 7 bases. V lost 1 base and J lost 3; bases outside the gene matches: 6. The CDR3 totals 15 residues. Germline V CDR1 and CDR2: SGDLS, YYNGEE. Here the CDR3 reads CASSVIGTVEETQYF. In DNA, the CDR3 is TGTGCCAGCAGCGTAATTGGGACAGTGGAAGAGACCCAGTACTTC.

The chain uses TRBV7-9 and TRBJ2-1; D is possibly TRBD2 (6 bases). Trimming cost V 0 bases and J 7 bases, with 10 bases left between them. Germline CDR1 and CDR2: SEHNR and FQNEAQ (reference sequence). The CDR3 has 14 residues. The CDR3 loop is CASSLAGTANEQFF. Written as DNA, the CDR3 is TGTGCCAGCAGCTTAGCTGGGACTGCAAATGAGCAGTTCTTC.

This clone was counted a few times. CDR3 residues: CASSFPVASGNNEQFF. CDR3 coding DNA: TGTGCCAGCAGCTTCCCCGTCGCTAGCGGGAACAATGAGCAGTTCTTC. The chain combines TRBV5-4 with TRBJ2-1, with 9 bases fitting TRBD2. Germline values: CDR1 SGHNT, CDR2 YYREEE (reference sequence). Germline trimming cut 2 bases from V and 5 bases from J; bases unmatched to any gene: 8. The CDR3 is made up of 16 amino acids.

V gene TRBV11-2 combines with J gene TRBJ2-5, with a tentative D call TRBD2 (5 bases). V lost 0 bases and J lost 5, with 13 bases in between. CDR1 and CDR2 from the germline V gene are SGHAT and FQNNGV. The CDR3 has 15 residues. CDR3 region: CASSLDLAWRETQYF. Written as DNA, the CDR3 is TGTGCCAGCAGCTTAGACTTAGCCTGGAGGGAGACCCAGTACTTC.

This clone was seen only once. The chain combines TRBV6-5 with TRBJ1-1; tentatively, D is TRBD1 (5 bases). Germline V gene lookup returns CDR1 MNHEY and CDR2 SVGAGI. Trimming stripped 1 base from V and 3 bases from J, with 9 bases between. The CDR3 is 14 residues long. DNA for the CDR3: TGTGCCAGCAGTTACTTAGGGGAGTACACTGAAGCTTTCTTT. Translated: CASSYLGEYTEAFF.

V gene TRBV9 combines with J gene TRBJ2-2, with D unclear. V was pared by 4 bases and J by 1 base, with 5 bases between. Germline V gene lookup returns CDR1 SGDLS and CDR2 YYNGEE. This CDR3 has 13 amino acids. Here the CDR3 reads CASSRENTGELFF. The CDR3 nucleotides are TGTGCCAGCAGCAGGGAGAACACCGGGGAGCTGTTTTTT. Combining the CDR3 with reference TRBV9 and TRBJ2-2 gives the whole variable domain DSGVTQTPKHLITATGQRVTLRCSPRSGDLSVYWYQQSLDQGLQFLIQYYNGEERAKGNILERFSAQQFPDLHSELNLSSLELGDSALYFCASSRENTGELFFGEGSRLTVL.

The V call is TRBV19, the J call TRBJ2-6, with 8 bases matching TRBD1. Trimming cost V 6 bases and J 4 bases; bases outside gene matches: 17. Germline values: CDR1 LNHDA, CDR2 SQIVND (reference sequence). This CDR3 is 19 amino acids long. The CDR3 bases are TGTGCCAGTAGCACCCAGGGGGCTGCCGTTTTCTCCGGGGCCAACGTCCTGACTTTC. Translating gives CASSTQGAAVFSGANVLTF.

The chain uses TRBV29-1 and TRBJ2-1, with a weak D call TRBD2 (6 bases). The CDR3 length is 11 residues. Trimming cost V 6 bases and J 8 bases, with 11 bases left between them. In germline, CDR1 is SQVTM, CDR2 ANQGSEA. The CDR3 spells CSVATGDEQFF. CDR3 DNA sequence: TGCAGCGTAGCCACGGGGGATGAGCAGTTCTTC.

This clone was counted a few times. The chain recombines TRBV20-1 with TRBJ1-1; D is unresolved. V lost 2 bases and J 7 bases, leaving 2 bases between the germline ends. There are 9 residues in the CDR3. Germline CDR1 is DFQATT and CDR2 is SNEGSKA (reference sequence). The CDR3 is CSARLEAFF. The CDR3 DNA follows: TGCAGTGCTAGACTTGAAGCTTTCTTT.

The chain recombines TRBV6-5 with TRBJ2-7; D may be TRBD1 (6 bases). Per the germline V gene, CDR1 is MNHEY and CDR2 is SVGAGI. The CDR3 has 14 amino acids. Trimming removed 6 bases from V and 2 bases from J, with 14 bases in between. The CDR3 protein is CASSRQVPTYEQYF. The CDR3 DNA sequence: TGTGCCAGCAGCAGACAGGTACCTACCTACGAGCAGTACTTC.

This sequence joins TRBV21-1 and TRBJ1-2; the D call in the table, TRBD1, was not verified against the DNA. TRBV21-1 is a pseudogene locus. The CDR3 totals 13 residues. The CDR3 region has the DNA TGTGCCAGCAGCAAAGGGACAGGGGGCGGCTACACCTTC. Protein product: CASSKGTGGGYTF.

The rearrangement joins TRBV5-4 to TRBJ2-6; 7 bases map to TRBD2. The CDR3 is 16 residues long. Germline V gene data show CDR1 as SGHNT and CDR2 as YYREEE (reference sequence). V lost 2 bases and J lost 2; bases outside the gene matches: 4. This chain's CDR3 is CASSFDSGTGANVLTF. CDR3 DNA sequence: TGTGCCAGCAGCTTTGACAGCGGGACTGGGGCCAACGTCCTGACTTTC.

CDR3 bases: TGTGCCAGCAGCTTAATAGCGGGGGCCTACAATGAGCAGTTCTTC. Translation: CASSLIAGAYNEQFF. The chain employs TRBV7-3 and TRBJ2-1, with 9 bases lining up with TRBD2. Germline V gene lookup returns CDR1 SGHTA and CDR2 FQGTGA. V shed 1 base, J shed 2 bases, and the junction held 0 bases outside the gene matches. The CDR3 has 15 residues. Full variable domain (missing parts from reference TRBV7-3 and TRBJ2-1): GAGVSQTPSNKVTEKGKYVELRCDPISGHTALYWYRQSLGQGPEFLIYFQGTGAADDSGLPNDRFFAVRPEGSVSTLKIQRTERGDSAVYLCASSLIAGAYNEQFFGPGTRLTVL.

J is TRBJ2-7 and V is TRBV5-6; D gene uncertain. The CDR3 runs to 14 residues. CDR1 is SGHDT and CDR2 is YYEEEE in the germline V gene. V was trimmed by 4 bases and J by 3 bases, leaving 14 bases between them. CDR3 amino acids: CASSDTGLLYEQYF. The CDR3 DNA follows: TGTGCCAGCAGCGATACCGGGCTGCTCTACGAGCAGTACTTC.

The chain is built from TRBV18 and TRBJ2-4; either TRBD1 or TRBD2 may fit D (5 bases each). Germline V gene sequence: CDR1 KGHSH, CDR2 LQKENI. Trimming took 4 bases from V and 6 from J, leaving 13 bases between them. The CDR3 spans 14 residues. The CDR3 DNA reads TGTGCCAGCTCACTTGGGACCTTTGGAAACATTCAGTACTTC. Protein: CASSLGTFGNIQYF.